The clone carrying this TCR beta chain was observed a single time. Its antigen is unidentified. Assay used: immunoSEQ multiplex PCR; TCRdb lists only in-frame clones, some missing. The repertoire holds 24,000 or so clones, with roughly 84% as singletons. These data come from a study of lymphopenia after photon versus proton radiotherapy. General study points: Only patients who died were analyzed for survival; proton advantage is unproven. After lymphocyte nadir, photon-treated repertoires showed oligoclonal expansion, especially CD8+ Temra. Proton therapy kept repertoires fairly stable, unlike photons, which gained effector/memory cells. In patients who died, overall survival fell as post-nadir TCR diversity dropped more.

Germline-derived CDR1 and CDR2 are LNHNV and YYDKDF (reference sequence). Trimming stripped 4 bases from V and 6 bases from J, with 17 bases between. The CDR3 totals 15 residues. Sequencing used peripheral blood, obtained from a patient treated with photon-based radiotherapy. The chain employs TRBV15 and TRBJ2-3; a weak D match, TRBD2 (6 bases). This TCR was sampled from a man aged 35-49 years with gastric cancer. CDR3: CATSMAWGRYDTQYF. The CDR3 nucleotides read TGTGCCACCAGCATGGCATGGGGGAGGTATGATACGCAGTATTTT.